The 27 T cell receptor beta chains below all came from one sample that was sequenced in a study of human T cells and chemical hapten exposure. The sample's time point: patch test 1, 2 weeks after DPC sensitization. Treatment given: therapeutic diphenylcyclopropenone sensitization with weekly scalp DPC. TCRdb fed the RACE reads into MiXCR, producing one record per CDR3 protein. The profile covers some 120,000 distinct CDR3 sequences, with about 12% appearing a single time and about 1.4% taken by the ten largest. Sequenced material: whole blood, taken in connection with sensitization to the hapten diphenylcyclopropenone (DPC). Every receptor here comes from a woman aged 45-65 years with alopecia areata. Some clones in this sample may be carry-over from other donors' samples.

This clonotype turned up a few times. V usage is TRBV28 and J usage is TRBJ2-2; 8 nucleotides align to TRBD1. The length of the CDR3 is 15 residues. The germline gives CDR1 MDHEN, CDR2 SYDVKM. V was pared by 4 bases and J by 6 bases, with 7 bases of the junction left unmatched. The CDR3 is CASSYPGGRAGELFF. In nucleotides, the CDR3 is TGTGCCAGCAGTTACCCAGGGGGCAGGGCCGGGGAGCTGTTTTTT.

This clonotype was detected only a few times. V usage is TRBV5-4 and J usage is TRBJ2-7; D is unclear. The CDR3 covers 15 residues. The V and J ends lost 0 bases and 4 bases respectively, with 14 bases between them. The V gene's germline CDR1 is SGHNT and CDR2 YYREEE (reference sequence). The CDR3 DNA is TGTGCCAGCAGCTTGGATGGGTGGGAAGAGTACGAGCAGTACTTC. This encodes CASSLDGWEEYEQYF.

This clonotype has ten or more counts. The J gene is TRBJ2-3, the V gene TRBV5-1; no reliable D call. The V and J ends lost 0 bases and 2 bases respectively, with 13 bases between them. This CDR3 is built from 16 residues. Germline V gene sequence: CDR1 SGHRS, CDR2 YFSETQ. CDR3 nucleotide sequence: TGCGCCAGCAGCTTGGGGGTAGACTTTATCACAGATACGCAGTATTTT. It specifies CASSLGVDFITDTQYF. The whole variable domain, remainder taken from reference TRBV5-1 and TRBJ2-3, is KAGVTQTPRYLIKTRGQQVTLSCSPISGHRSVSWYQQTPGQGLQFLFEYFSETQRNKGNFPGRFSGRQFSNSRSEMNVSTLELGDSALYLCASSLGVDFITDTQYFGPGTRLTVL.

This clonotype has just one count. The chain carries TRBV20-1 and TRBJ1-1; no firm D call. This CDR3 has 13 amino acids. The V gene's germline CDR1 is DFQATT and CDR2 SNEGSKA (reference sequence). The germline V and J ends were trimmed by 3 bases and 0 bases, with 8 bases remaining between them. In nucleotides, the CDR3 is TGCAGTGCTAGGCGGCAGGTGAACACTGAAGCTTTCTTT. Translating gives CSARRQVNTEAFF.

This clonotype appeared a few times. The V call is TRBV29-1, the J call TRBJ1-5, with a weak D call TRBD1 (5 bases). Germline CDR1 SQVTM, CDR2 ANQGSEA. The CDR3 consists of 13 residues. The V end was cut by 5 bases, the J end by 3 bases, with 11 bases between. The CDR3, as DNA: TGCAGCGTTAGCGGGGCGACCAATCAGCCCCAGCATTTT. It yields the protein CSVSGATNQPQHF.

This clonotype appeared many times. The chain couples TRBV4-3 to TRBJ2-7, with 8 bases that match TRBD1. V shed 0 bases and J 5 bases; nucleotides not matched to a gene: 15. There are 18 residues in the CDR3. Germline lookup yields CDR1 LGHNA and CDR2 YSLEER. The CDR3 region is CASSQDPGQGEEKNEQYF. CDR3 coding DNA: TGCGCCAGCAGCCAAGATCCAGGACAGGGTGAAGAAAAAAACGAGCAGTACTTC.

This clonotype was recorded at least ten times. The rearrangement links TRBV29-1 to TRBJ1-3; no firm D call. Germline-derived CDR1 and CDR2 are SQVTM and ANQGSEA. This CDR3 comprises 12 residues. V was pared by 7 bases and J by 0 bases, with 7 bases between. The CDR3 DNA reads as TGCAGCGGCGTCAACTCTGGAAACACCATATATTTT. Its protein product is CSGVNSGNTIYF.

This clonotype came up a few times. CDR3 nucleotides: TGTGCCAGCAGCTTATCCGAGGAGACTGAAGCTTTCTTT. It encodes CASSLSEETEAFF. The V and J genes are TRBV7-6 and TRBJ1-1, with D unclear. The V and J ends lost 2 bases and 5 bases respectively, with 9 bases between them. This CDR3 has 13 amino acids. Germline lookup yields CDR1 SGHVS and CDR2 FNYEAQ.

This clonotype was observed many times. This chain connects TRBV6-2 or TRBV6-3 to TRBJ1-2; D unclear. The CDR3 contains 14 residues. V lost 2 bases and J lost 6, with 13 bases in between. The germline gives CDR1 MNHEY, CDR2 SVGEGT. As DNA, the CDR3 is TGTGCCAGCAGTTACAATACCGCCAGCAATGGCTACACCTTC. The encoded protein is CASSYNTASNGYTF.

This clonotype was picked up a small number of times. This sequence joins TRBV24-1 and TRBJ1-5; maybe TRBD1 (6 bases). Germline assignment: CDR1 KGHDR and CDR2 SFDVKD. V lost 9 bases and J 11 bases, leaving 19 bases between the germline ends. This CDR3 is 13 amino acids long. The CDR3 DNA reads as TGTGCCACCGGGAGGGGAGGACAGTATTCCCAGCATTTT. This encodes CATGRGGQYSQHF.

This clonotype occurred a few times. This chain links TRBV4-2 with TRBJ1-6; 11 positions match TRBD1. V gave up 0 bases and J gave up 6 bases; unmatched junction bases: 4. This CDR3 spans 17 amino acids. CDR1 is LGHNA and CDR2 is YNFKEQ in the germline V gene. The CDR3 DNA reads as TGTGCCAGCAGCCAAGAGCCCGGGACAGGGGGTAATTCACCCCTCCACTTT. It encodes CASSQEPGTGGNSPLHF.

The chain recombines TRBV7-9 with TRBJ1-4, with 11 bases lining up with TRBD1. Losses at the gene ends were 1 base for V and 8 bases for J; bases not matched to a gene: 3. The CDR3 runs 15 residues. CDR1 and CDR2 from the germline V gene are SEHNR and FQNEAQ (reference sequence). CDR3 DNA: TGTGCCAGCAGCTTAGGGCGGACAGGGGGCGAAAAACTGTTTTTT. Translation: CASSLGRTGGEKLFF.

This clonotype was found many times. This chain links TRBV5-4 with TRBJ2-7; 9 bases align to TRBD1. The CDR3 has 14 residues. Germline values: CDR1 SGHNT, CDR2 YYREEE (reference sequence). V was clipped by 4 bases and J by 2 bases; unmatched bases: 4. CDR3 loop: CASSADRGPYEQYF. Written as DNA, the CDR3 is TGTGCCAGCAGCGCGGACAGGGGACCCTACGAGCAGTACTTC.

In its sample, this clonotype was seen a few times. The gene calls are TRBV18 and TRBJ1-5, with D uncertain. From germline, CDR1 is KGHSH and CDR2 LQKENI. V was shortened by 3 bases and J by 2 bases, with 8 bases between the two germline ends. This CDR3 has 14 amino acids. CDR3 protein: CASSPFGGNQPQHF. CDR3 nucleotide sequence: TGTGCCAGCTCACCTTTCGGTGGCAATCAGCCCCAGCATTTT.

This clonotype occurred many times. The chain recombines TRBV2 with TRBJ1-1; 8 nucleotides match TRBD1. V was clipped by 2 bases and J by 9 bases; unmatched bases: 11. CDR3 length: 15 residues. Germline V CDR1 and CDR2: SNHLY, FYNNEI. In nucleotides, the CDR3 is TGTGCCAGCAGTGAATCGGCCAGGGGGCTGGGTAAAGCTTTCTTT. Amino acids: CASSESARGLGKAFF.

V is TRBV18 and J is TRBJ2-5; D call uncertain. V was trimmed by 3 bases and J by 1 base, leaving 9 bases between them. The germline gives CDR1 KGHSH, CDR2 LQKENI. This CDR3 has 14 residues. The CDR3 DNA reads as TGTGCCAGCTCACCGGTGTCAGCCCAAGAGACCCAGTACTTC. Its translation: CASSPVSAQETQYF.

This rearrangement joins TRBV5-1 to TRBJ2-7, with TRBD2 matching over 7 bases. Germline loops: CDR1 SGHRS, CDR2 YFSETQ. The trim removed 5 bases at V and 2 bases at J, leaving 4 bases unmatched. The CDR3 totals 13 residues. CDR3 loop: CASRREIAYEQYF. The CDR3 coding sequence is TGCGCCAGCAGGCGGGAGATAGCCTACGAGCAGTACTTC. The full variable domain, completed using reference TRBV5-1 and TRBJ2-7, is KAGVTQTPRYLIKTRGQQVTLSCSPISGHRSVSWYQQTPGQGLQFLFEYFSETQRNKGNFPGRFSGRQFSNSRSEMNVSTLELGDSALYLCASRREIAYEQYFGPGTRLTVT.

The V gene is TRBV6-5, the J gene TRBJ2-7; D remains ambiguous. Trimming cost V 6 bases and J 2 bases, with 14 bases left between them. The CDR3 length is 14 residues. Germline V gives CDR1 MNHEY, CDR2 SVGAGI. CDR3 nucleotides: TGTGCCAGCAGACTGGACCGCCGCACCTACGAGCAGTACTTC. It translates to CASRLDRRTYEQYF.

This clonotype was seen a handful of times. This sequence joins TRBV24-1 and TRBJ2-3, with D possibly being TRBD2 (6 bases). Germline lookup yields CDR1 KGHDR and CDR2 SFDVKD. CDR3 length: 15 residues. Deletions cut 7 bases from V and 7 bases from J, with 20 bases between. The CDR3 region has the DNA TGTGCCACCAGCCTGACGGGACTGGGAGCTTATACGCAGTATTTT. It is translated as CATSLTGLGAYTQYF.

This clonotype was detected ten times or more. This chain joins TRBV12-3 or TRBV12-4 and TRBJ2-2; 13 bases align to TRBD2. The CDR3 has 15 residues. The junction had 2 bases not matched to a gene; V was cut back by 5 bases and J by 5 bases. CDR3 region: CASSRGLAGTGELFF. CDR3 DNA: TGTGCCAGCAGTCGGGGACTAGCGGGGACCGGGGAGCTGTTTTTT.

The sample holds many counts of this clonotype. V gene TRBV18 combines with J gene TRBJ1-5, with 7 bases that match TRBD1. Germline CDR1 is KGHSH and CDR2 is LQKENI. This CDR3 is built from 19 residues. Trimming took 6 bases from V and 5 from J; bases not matched to a gene: 22. CDR3 nucleotides: TGTGCCAGCTCTCGTCCGGCAAAAACGTCGTTGCAGGGGGATCAGCCCCAGCATTTT. Its translation is CASSRPAKTSLQGDQPQHF. Full variable domain (rest looked up from reference TRBV18 and TRBJ1-5): NAGVMQNPRHLVRRRGQEARLRCSPMKGHSHVYWYRQLPEEGLKFMVYLQKENIIDESGMPKERFSAEFPKEGPSILRIQQVVRGDSAAYFCASSRPAKTSLQGDQPQHFGDGTRLSIL.

Remarks on this clonotype: Germline is not matched at one junction end, which may reflect a read error. The chain has TRBV7-6 and TRBJ2-3; 7 nucleotides align to TRBD2. The CDR3 length is 15 residues. From germline, CDR1 is SGHVS and CDR2 FNYEAQ. CDR3 sequence (DNA): TGTGCCAGCAGCTTAGAGGCGACTAGCAGAGATACGCAGTATTTT. Translated: CASSLEATSRDTQYF.

This clonotype was picked up a small number of times. V gene TRBV7-2 combines with J gene TRBJ2-1; unclear D gene. The V gene lost 8 bases and the J gene lost 0 bases, with 14 bases spanning the gap. In germline, CDR1 is SGHTA, CDR2 FQGNSA. CDR3 size: 15 residues. The CDR3 nucleotides are TGTGCCAGCTCTTCGCCACAAAGCTCCTACAATGAGCAGTTCTTC. This translates into CASSSPQSSYNEQFF.

The chain links TRBV2 to TRBJ2-6; no firm D call. The CDR3 is 15 amino acids. Trimming removed 4 bases at V and 0 bases at J, with 7 bases between. Germline V lookup: CDR1 SNHLY, CDR2 FYNNEI. The CDR3 DNA reads TGTGCCAGCAGTGTCGGACCCTCTGGGGCCAACGTCCTGACTTTC. The encoded protein is CASSVGPSGANVLTF.

At least ten counts were recorded for this clonotype. The rearrangement links TRBV2 to TRBJ2-3; D is unclear. This CDR3 region has 12 residues. Trimming took 3 bases from V and 5 from J, leaving 6 bases between them. Germline-derived CDR1 and CDR2 are SNHLY and FYNNEI. CDR3 amino acids: CASSDLRDTQYF. The CDR3 nucleotides are TGTGCCAGCAGTGACCTAAGAGATACGCAGTATTTT.

The chain recombines TRBV7-2 with TRBJ1-5; D unresolved. The CDR3 spans 16 residues. V was clipped by 1 base and J by 3 bases, with 13 bases between them. Germline V gene sequence: CDR1 SGHTA, CDR2 FQGNSA. This chain's CDR3 is CASSLVRVGFNQPQHF. CDR3 bases: TGTGCCAGCAGCTTAGTTAGGGTAGGGTTCAATCAGCCCCAGCATTTT.

This clonotype was seen a few times. This chain uses TRBV5-1 with TRBJ2-4; D may correspond to TRBD1 or TRBD2 (5 bases each). Germline assignment: CDR1 SGHRS and CDR2 YFSETQ. V lost 0 bases and J 8 bases, leaving 15 bases between the germline ends. The CDR3 length is 15 residues. The CDR3 nucleotides read TGCGCCAGCAGCTTGGCAGGCAATATGGGGGACATTCAGTACTTC. It codes for CASSLAGNMGDIQYF.